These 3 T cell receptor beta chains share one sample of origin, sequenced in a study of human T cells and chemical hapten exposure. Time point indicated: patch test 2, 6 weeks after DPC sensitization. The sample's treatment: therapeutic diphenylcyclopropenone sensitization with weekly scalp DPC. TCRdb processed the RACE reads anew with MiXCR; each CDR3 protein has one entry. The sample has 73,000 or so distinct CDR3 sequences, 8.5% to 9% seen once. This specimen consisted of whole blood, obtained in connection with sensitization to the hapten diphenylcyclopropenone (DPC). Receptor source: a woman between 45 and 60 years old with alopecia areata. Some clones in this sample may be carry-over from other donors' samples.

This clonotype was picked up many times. The CDR3 is CASSLDSNQPQHF. The CDR3 DNA reads TGTGCCAGCAGCTTAGATAGCAATCAGCCCCAGCATTTT. The chain links TRBV5-4 to TRBJ1-5; D not certain. Trimming took 2 bases from V and 0 from J, leaving 3 bases between them. Germline CDR1 and CDR2: SGHNT and YYREEE (reference sequence). The CDR3 length is 13 residues.

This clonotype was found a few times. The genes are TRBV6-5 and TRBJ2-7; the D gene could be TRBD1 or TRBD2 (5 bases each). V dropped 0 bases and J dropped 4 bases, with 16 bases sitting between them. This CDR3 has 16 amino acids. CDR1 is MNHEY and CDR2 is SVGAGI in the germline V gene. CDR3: CASSYSRSGAGYEQYF. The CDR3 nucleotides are TGTGCCAGCAGTTACTCGAGGTCCGGGGCCGGGTACGAGCAGTACTTC.

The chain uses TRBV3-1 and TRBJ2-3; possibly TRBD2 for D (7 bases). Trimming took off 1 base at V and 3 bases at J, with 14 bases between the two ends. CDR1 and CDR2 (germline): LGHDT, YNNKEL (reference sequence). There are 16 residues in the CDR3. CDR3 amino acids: CASSQASGGVTDTQYF. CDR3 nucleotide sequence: TGTGCCAGCAGCCAAGCCTCGGGGGGCGTTACAGATACGCAGTATTTT.